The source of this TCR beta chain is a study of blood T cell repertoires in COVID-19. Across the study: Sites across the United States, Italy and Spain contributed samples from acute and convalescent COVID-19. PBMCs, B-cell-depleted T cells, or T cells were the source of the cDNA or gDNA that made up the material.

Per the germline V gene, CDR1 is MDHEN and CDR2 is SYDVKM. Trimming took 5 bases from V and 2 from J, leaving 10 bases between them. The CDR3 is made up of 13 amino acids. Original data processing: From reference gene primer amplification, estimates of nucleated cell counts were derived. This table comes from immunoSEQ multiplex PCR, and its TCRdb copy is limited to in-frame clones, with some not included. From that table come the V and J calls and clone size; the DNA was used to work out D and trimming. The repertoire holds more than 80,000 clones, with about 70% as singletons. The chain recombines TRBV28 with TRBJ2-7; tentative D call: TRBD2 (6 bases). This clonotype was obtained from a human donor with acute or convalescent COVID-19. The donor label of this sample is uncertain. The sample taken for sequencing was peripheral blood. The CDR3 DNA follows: TGTGCCAGCAGTGTGCGGGGAACCTACGAGCAGTACGTC. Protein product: CASSVRGTYEQYV.